This TCR beta chain was sequenced in a study of shared clonotypes between healthy human individuals. Produced via immunoSEQ multiplex PCR; TCRdb's table is partial and in-frame only. The sample records about 680,000 clones, 73% being singletons. This clone was counted a few times. Additional DNA sequences in this sample encode the identical CDR3. From germline, CDR1 is MNHNS and CDR2 SASEGT. Trimming cost V 2 bases and J 8 bases, with 9 bases left between them. The CDR3 loop spans 12 amino acids. The specimen was memory CD4+ T cells sorted from blood. As for subset: CD45RA-negative fraction. The V call is TRBV6-1, the J call TRBJ1-2; D unresolved. The receptor comes from a woman between 25 and 40 years old in good health. The chain's CDR3 is CASSEYKGGYTF. DNA for the CDR3: TGTGCCAGCAGTGAATATAAGGGAGGCTACACCTTC.